Listed here is a single TCR beta chain. No antigen is known for it. The data were taken from a study of cytomegalovirus exposure and HLA in healthy donors. Study conclusions and caveats: In an earlier analysis, most TCR beta V segments were productive about 87% or about 30% of the time. Presence/absence results assume similar sequencing depth per donor, which may not hold. Judged likely to be a sequencing artifact was a cluster of highly shared sequence variants. A few chains linked to CMV were shown in vitro to be specific for CMV antigens.

PCR employed 60 Vbeta and 13 Jbeta primers. Sequenced by immunoSEQ multiplex PCR; TCRdb stores in-frame clones only, minus some. The repertoire holds about 200,000 clones, with around 80% as singletons. From germline, CDR1 is LNHDA and CDR2 SQIVND (reference sequence). V lost 7 bases, J lost 5 bases, and 10 bases stayed unmatched. There are 15 residues in the CDR3. V and J are TRBV19 and TRBJ2-3; TRBD1 matches 9 bases. The clonotype comes from a man in his thirties or forties in good health and CMV-seronegative. The material sequenced was PBMCs. The CDR3 spells CASKHRDRVIDTQYF. The CDR3 nucleotides read TGTGCCAGTAAGCACCGGGACAGGGTCATAGATACGCAGTATTTT.